Listed here are 16 T cell receptor beta chains from one sample, sequenced in a study of blood T cell repertoires in COVID-19. Some clones are missing from TCRdb's copy, which holds only in-frame ones; the method was immunoSEQ multiplex PCR. This sample has around 140,000 clones; over 65% occur once, and the top ten carry just over 6%. The sequenced sample consisted of PBMCs or T cells enriched from blood (not recorded which). The source is a woman aged 50 to 65 who had recovered from COVID-19.

The rearrangement joins TRBV2 to TRBJ1-5; D is perhaps TRBD1 (5 bases). Germline V gene data show CDR1 as SNHLY and CDR2 as FYNNEI. The CDR3 is 15 amino acids. V was pared by 3 bases and J by 5 bases, with 14 bases between. CDR3 coding DNA: TGTGCCAGCAGTGATCGTCGTCAGGGCCATCAGCCCCAGCATTTT. It specifies CASSDRRQGHQPQHF.

J is TRBJ2-1 and V is TRBV12-3 or TRBV12-4, with 7 bases fitting TRBD2. J gave up 9 bases and V 3 bases, and 5 bases lay outside the gene matches. The CDR3 extends over 13 amino acids. The CDR3 nucleotides are TGTGCCAGCAGTTTCCCCGGACTAGTTGAGCAGTTCTTC. It yields the protein CASSFPGLVEQFF.

The rearrangement uses TRBV5-1 and TRBJ2-1; 10 positions match TRBD2. This CDR3 spans 15 amino acids. The germline gives CDR1 SGHRS, CDR2 YFSETQ. V shed 7 bases, J shed 6 bases, and the junction held 10 bases outside the gene matches. The CDR3 region is CASGRSGTSVNEQFF. The CDR3 DNA follows: TGCGCCAGCGGGAGATCCGGGACTAGCGTCAATGAGCAGTTCTTC.

Here the CDR3 reads CASSETGGEQPQHF. The CDR3, as DNA: TGTGCCAGCAGTGAAACAGGAGGGGAGCAGCCCCAGCATTTT. The chain employs TRBV2 and TRBJ1-5; TRBD1 is a possible D gene (5 bases). Germline V gives CDR1 SNHLY, CDR2 FYNNEI. This CDR3 comprises 14 residues. The V and J ends lost 2 bases and 7 bases respectively, with 12 bases between them.

In its sample, this clone was seen a few times. The V and J genes are TRBV27 and TRBJ2-3, with 9 bases lining up with TRBD1. The CDR3 extends over 14 amino acids. The V segment lost 3 bases and the J segment 4 bases; nucleotides outside the gene matches: 2. Germline assignment: CDR1 MNHEY and CDR2 SMNVEV (reference sequence). The CDR3: CASSFGTGPDTQYF. CDR3 in DNA: TGTGCCAGCAGTTTCGGGACAGGGCCAGATACGCAGTATTTT.

Notes on this clone: Other DNA variants within this sample encode the same CDR3. The V call is TRBV7-6, the J call TRBJ2-2, with 7 positions matching TRBD2. The CDR3 loop spans 15 amino acids. V dropped 4 bases and J dropped 1; count of bases not matched to a gene: 3. Germline CDR1 and CDR2: SGHVS and FNYEAQ. CDR3: CASSSPGGNTGELFF. DNA for the CDR3: TGTGCCAGCAGCTCACCGGGGGGGAACACCGGGGAGCTGTTTTTT.

As regards this clone: Different DNA sequences within this sample yield the same CDR3. The chain joins TRBV5-1 to TRBJ1-1; tentative D call: TRBD1 (6 bases). CDR1 and CDR2 (germline): SGHRS, YFSETQ. CDR3 size: 14 residues. The V and J ends lost 2 bases and 0 bases respectively, with 8 bases between them. CDR3 nucleotide sequence: TGCGCCAGCAGCTTAGACAGGATGAACACTGAAGCTTTCTTT. This translates into CASSLDRMNTEAFF.

This sequence joins TRBV19 and TRBJ1-6, with TRBD1 as a possible D gene (6 bases). This CDR3 is 13 amino acids long. Germline-derived CDR1 and CDR2 are LNHDA and SQIVND (reference sequence). V was pared by 6 bases and J by 9 bases, with 12 bases between. The CDR3 is CASRFEQGSPLHF. DNA of the CDR3: TGTGCCAGTAGATTTGAACAGGGTTCACCCCTCCACTTT.

The chain carries TRBV10-2 and TRBJ2-5; 7 positions match TRBD1. The length of the CDR3 is 16 residues. V lost 4 bases, J lost 3 bases, and 11 bases stayed unmatched. Germline lookup yields CDR1 WSHSY and CDR2 SAAADI. DNA for the CDR3: TGCGCCAGCAGTGCCTTACAGGGGAGAGGGAAAGAGACCCAGTACTTC. It is translated as CASSALQGRGKETQYF.

This clone has a handful of counts. This chain links TRBV5-1 with TRBJ2-1; possible D gene TRBD1, 5 bases. Germline CDR1 is SGHRS and CDR2 is YFSETQ. Between the trimmed V and J ends, which lost 1 base and 3 bases, there was a span of 11 bases. The CDR3 is made up of 15 amino acids. CDR3 sequence reads: CASSLSERGYNEQFF. CDR3 DNA: TGCGCCAGCAGCTTGAGTGAAAGGGGCTACAATGAGCAGTTCTTC.

This clone showed up just once. The chain uses TRBV7-2 and TRBJ2-5; TRBD1 agrees at 11 bases. Per germline, CDR1 SGHTA and CDR2 FQGNSA. The CDR3 is 15 residues long. Trimming at V came to 5 bases and at J to 6 bases, leaving 8 bases not matched to a gene. CDR3 nucleotides: TGTGCCAGCAGCCCCCGGGACAGGGGGGGAAAGACCCAGTACTTC. Protein: CASSPRDRGGKTQYF.

The CDR3 is CASSTQGSEAFF. The CDR3 DNA follows: TGTGCCAGCAGCACCCAGGGCTCTGAAGCTTTCTTT. The rearrangement uses TRBV4-2 and TRBJ1-1, with D possibly TRBD1 on 5 matching bases. There are 12 residues in the CDR3. Trimming took 5 bases from V and 6 from J, leaving 10 bases between them. CDR1 is LGHNA, CDR2 YNFKEQ, per germline.

This chain links TRBV7-2 with TRBJ1-2; the match to TRBD1 covers 9 bases. The germline V gene encodes CDR1 SGHTA and CDR2 FQGNSA. The V segment lost 4 bases and the J segment 7 bases; nucleotides outside the gene matches: 4. The CDR3 consists of 13 residues. CDR3: CASSSTGGSGYTF. The CDR3 DNA is TGTGCCAGCAGCTCGACAGGGGGAAGTGGCTACACCTTC.

The J gene is TRBJ2-6, the V gene TRBV6-4; 10 nucleotides align to TRBD1. Germline CDR1 reads MRHNA; CDR2 reads SNTAGT. J lost 2 bases, V lost 5 bases, and 3 bases had no gene match. The CDR3 is 16 residues long. The CDR3 sequence: CASSSTGGAGANVLTF. The CDR3 bases are TGTGCCAGCAGTTCGACAGGGGGCGCTGGGGCCAACGTCCTGACTTTC.

This chain links TRBV6-5 with TRBJ1-5; D gene uncertain. V was pared by 7 bases and J by 2 bases, with 15 bases between. The CDR3 is 15 residues long. Per germline, CDR1 MNHEY and CDR2 SVGAGI. CDR3 nucleotide sequence: TGTGCCAGCACCCTTGCCAGGCGGGGCAATCAGCCCCAGCATTTT. Translation gives CASTLARRGNQPQHF.

The V call is TRBV18, the J call TRBJ1-3; 9 nucleotides agree with TRBD1. CDR1 KGHSH and CDR2 LQKENI come from the germline V gene. The CDR3 has 16 residues. With 3 bases clipped from V and 2 bases from J, the junction kept 5 bases outside the gene matches. The CDR3 here is CASSPRQGVTGNTIYF. The DNA for the CDR3 is TGTGCCAGCTCACCCCGACAGGGGGTTACTGGAAACACCATATATTTT.